The rows below give T cell receptor beta chains drawn from one sample of a study of OX40 agonist ivuxolimab in advanced cancers. This table comes from immunoSEQ multiplex PCR, and its TCRdb copy is limited to in-frame clones, with some not included. This table holds tens of thousands of clones, about 88% found once. Sequenced material: CD4+ or CD8+ T cells sorted from blood, taken in a trial of the OX40 agonist ivuxolimab. Receptors were obtained from an adult with an advanced solid tumor such as melanoma, head and neck, liver or kidney cancer. Each CDR3 is given without its conserved first and last residue. The D gene is left open where the match is weak. Clone sizes are given selectively: once, few, many, or a class where the clone is expanded.

V gene: TRBV7-3; J gene: TRBJ1-3; D gene: NA; CDR3 length: 11; clone size: NA; CDR3 protein: ASSLTPGNTIY
V gene: TRBV9; J gene: TRBJ2-7; D gene: TRBD2; CDR3 length: 14; clone size: NA; CDR3 protein: ASSSPPGLAGEEQY
V gene: TRBV7-6; J gene: TRBJ2-5; D gene: NA; CDR3 length: 16; clone size: few; CDR3 protein: ASRDPGWGTGGSETQY
V gene: TRBV11-1; J gene: TRBJ1-1; D gene: TRBD1; CDR3 length: 11; clone size: NA; CDR3 protein: ASTRQGFTEAF
V gene: TRBV11-2; J gene: TRBJ2-7; D gene: TRBD1; CDR3 length: 12; clone size: NA; CDR3 protein: ASSSQGSHYEQY
V gene: TRBV28; J gene: TRBJ1-3; D gene: TRBD1; CDR3 length: 12; clone size: NA; CDR3 protein: ASSSGTGGNTIY
V gene: TRBV6-1; J gene: TRBJ2-7; D gene: NA; CDR3 length: 13; clone size: NA; CDR3 protein: ASSEQLGHSYEQY
V gene: TRBV11-3; J gene: TRBJ2-4; D gene: TRBD1; CDR3 length: 15; clone size: NA; CDR3 protein: ASSLTWGTGGKNIQY
V gene: TRBV18; J gene: TRBJ1-1; D gene: NA; CDR3 length: 11; clone size: few; CDR3 protein: ASSPTGNTEAF
V gene: TRBV7-8; J gene: TRBJ1-2; D gene: TRBD1; CDR3 length: 11; clone size: NA; CDR3 protein: ASSLQGQNQET
V gene: TRBV10-3; J gene: TRBJ1-4; D gene: NA; CDR3 length: 11; clone size: few; CDR3 protein: AINELRGEKLF
V gene: TRBV28; J gene: TRBJ2-1; D gene: NA; CDR3 length: 13; clone size: NA; CDR3 protein: ASSLPSGGFDEQF
V gene: TRBV7-3; J gene: TRBJ1-1; D gene: TRBD1; CDR3 length: 14; clone size: NA; CDR3 protein: ASSLSGGGADTEAF
V gene: TRBV28; J gene: TRBJ2-5; D gene: NA; CDR3 length: 13; clone size: few; CDR3 protein: ASSSYIENQETQY
V gene: TRBV7-2; J gene: TRBJ2-5; D gene: TRBD2; CDR3 length: 14; clone size: NA; CDR3 protein: ASSLGTSGIGETQY
V gene: TRBV5-1; J gene: TRBJ2-7; D gene: NA; CDR3 length: 12; clone size: few; CDR3 protein: ASSLDQGRDEQY
V gene: TRBV7-2; J gene: TRBJ2-3; D gene: TRBD2; CDR3 length: 11; clone size: NA; CDR3 protein: ASAGGMTDTQY
V gene: TRBV6-4; J gene: TRBJ2-1; D gene: NA; CDR3 length: 11; clone size: NA; CDR3 protein: ASSDVGYNEQF
V gene: TRBV6-5; J gene: TRBJ1-2; D gene: NA; CDR3 length: 14; clone size: NA; CDR3 protein: ASSYSSQGPYYGYT
V gene: TRBV7-2; J gene: TRBJ2-5; D gene: NA; CDR3 length: 12; clone size: NA; CDR3 protein: ASSPLGFQETQY
V gene: TRBV11-2; J gene: TRBJ1-4; D gene: NA; CDR3 length: 14; clone size: NA; CDR3 protein: ASSTRHSATNEKLF
V gene: TRBV18; J gene: TRBJ2-1; D gene: NA; CDR3 length: 13; clone size: NA; CDR3 protein: ASSPDTSSYNEQF
V gene: TRBV7-6; J gene: TRBJ2-1; D gene: NA; CDR3 length: 11; clone size: NA; CDR3 protein: ASSLVGEDEQF
V gene: TRBV10-3; J gene: TRBJ1-1; D gene: TRBD1; CDR3 length: 12; clone size: few; CDR3 protein: ATSETGEVTEAF
V gene: TRBV7-2; J gene: TRBJ2-1; D gene: NA; CDR3 length: 9; clone size: NA; CDR3 protein: ASSLAEEQF
V gene: TRBV9; J gene: TRBJ2-7; D gene: NA; CDR3 length: 13; clone size: once; CDR3 protein: ASSVQSRGPYEQY
V gene: TRBV5-1; J gene: TRBJ1-6; D gene: NA; CDR3 length: 13; clone size: NA; CDR3 protein: ASTRLDRLNSPLH
V gene: TRBV25-1; J gene: TRBJ2-2; D gene: NA; CDR3 length: 15; clone size: NA; CDR3 protein: ASSGPDPAGDTGELF
V gene: TRBV28; J gene: TRBJ2-2; D gene: NA; CDR3 length: 12; clone size: many; CDR3 protein: ASTSGGTTGELF
V gene: TRBV19; J gene: TRBJ1-2; D gene: NA; CDR3 length: 15; clone size: NA; CDR3 protein: ASSIWGAIKRADGYT
V gene: TRBV30; J gene: TRBJ2-2; D gene: NA; CDR3 length: 12; clone size: NA; CDR3 protein: AWSANINTGELF
V gene: TRBV19; J gene: TRBJ1-2; D gene: NA; CDR3 length: 11; clone size: NA; CDR3 protein: ASSSEGRGGYT
V gene: TRBV7-2; J gene: TRBJ2-2; D gene: NA; CDR3 length: 11; clone size: NA; CDR3 protein: ASSPGRAGELF
V gene: TRBV6-6; J gene: TRBJ1-5; D gene: NA; CDR3 length: 11; clone size: NA; CDR3 protein: ASRTGEKGPQH
V gene: TRBV7-9; J gene: TRBJ1-1; D gene: TRBD1; CDR3 length: 12; clone size: NA; CDR3 protein: ASSSGQRNTEAF
V gene: TRBV6-5; J gene: TRBJ2-5; D gene: TRBD2; CDR3 length: 12; clone size: NA; CDR3 protein: ASKGGTSGTGAY
V gene: TRBV7-3; J gene: TRBJ1-1; D gene: NA; CDR3 length: 11; clone size: NA; CDR3 protein: ASSAGENTEAF
V gene: TRBV7-2; J gene: TRBJ1-3; D gene: NA; CDR3 length: 15; clone size: NA; CDR3 protein: ASSPIRTVLSGNTIY
V gene: TRBV19; J gene: TRBJ2-3; D gene: NA; CDR3 length: 12; clone size: NA; CDR3 protein: ASSSLPSTDTQY